The TCR beta chain described here comes from a study of blood T cell repertoires in COVID-19 (TCRdb year 2020). Background for the entire study: Samples from collaborators originated in the United States, Italy and Spain and spanned both the acute and convalescent phases of COVID-19. Subjects who had been exposed to COVID-19, were actively infected with it, or had recovered from it provided the deeply sampled blood TCRbeta repertoires that made up the dataset. The material from the prospective study consisted of cDNA or gDNA derived from T cells, B-cell-depleted T cells, or PBMCs. The samples were drawn from the first 160 participants of the ongoing ImmuneRACE study and from over a thousand subjects provided by 6 global collaborators. A de-identified subject ID, COVID-19 status, age in years and sex were almost always included in the sample metadata. A freely available public database, intended as a resource for researchers studying the immune response to SARS-CoV-2, is where the repertoires were released. HLA class I and class II types, where available, came from metadata supplied by the sample provider rather than from assay-based typing.

Study-level results and caveats: Clinical and demographic metadata were provided uncurated, with the amount varying by source and participant.

One collaborating source in Seattle enrolled patients during active infection and followed them longitudinally through the course of disease. Collaborating institutions collected whole blood in K2EDTA tubes following their own protocols. For TCRbeta analysis, collaborator samples were shipped as frozen whole blood, as isolated PBMCs, or as DNA extracted from either sample type. The CDR3 sequence holds 17 residues, the cysteine and phenylalanine included. The only DNA kept is the CDR3, 51 bases in frame from the first base. V is reduced by 7 bases and J by 5 bases, leaving a spacing of 23 bases between them. CDR1 and CDR2 are read off the germline V gene as SGHTA and FQGNSA. This clone was seen just once. Its antigen remains unidentified. Nothing much larger sits one base from this clone, and base qualities are not available. TCRbeta CDR3 regions were amplified from genomic DNA using the immunoSEQ Assay, a bias-controlled multiplex PCR. Under the source paper's analysis protocol: Nucleated cell counts per sample were estimated from amplification of reference gene primers within the assay. To quantify the absolute abundance of each unique TCRbeta CDR3 rearrangement, sequence reads were collapsed and filtered. Productive Simpson clonality was computed per sample as the square root of Simpson's diversity index over productive rearrangements. As stored in TCRdb, this immuneACCESS dataset retains in-frame rearrangements with V and J assigned. A fraction of the clones does not appear; measured against another copy, unresolved V genes explain less than half of the discrepancy, and the remainder lacks a known reason. For V, J and clone size, that table is used; D and trimming come from the DNA. The sample has approximately 16,000 clones on record, around nine tenths of them singletons. The ten largest clones take up approximately 31% of the sample.

The clonotype was recovered from a woman of 80 years or more with COVID-19, enrolled during active disease. The sequence is built from TRBV7-2 and TRBJ1-4, with a tentative D gene TRBD1 over 6 matching bases. What was sequenced was peripheral blood. The CDR3 region reads CASTQGGKPGFNEKLFF. Read as DNA, the sequence is TGTGCCAGCACCCAAGGGGGTAAACCGGGGTTCAATGAAAAACTGTTTTTT.